A selection of T cell receptor beta chains follows, all from one sample in a study of beta chain features in type 1 diabetes. TCRdb's copy holds only in-frame clones and misses some; the assay was immunoSEQ multiplex PCR. The sample lists 120,000 to 150,000 clones; around 50% were seen once. Sequenced material: Tregs from blood. Source of these receptors: a man aged 18 to 29 in good health. Each CDR3 is given with its conserved first and last residue. The order of the fields is J gene, V gene, CDR3 length, D gene, clone size, CDR3 protein, CDR3 DNA. The D gene is left open where the match is weak. The size entry is marked missing in some rows and otherwise reads once, few, many or a size class.

TRBJ2-7,TRBV5-1,14,TRBD1,.,CASSLAGQGSEQYF,TGCGCCAGCAGCTTGGCCGGACAGGGTTCCGAGCAGTACTTC
TRBJ2-1,TRBV7-2,17,TRBD2,.,CASSLVGSGGVYNEQFF,TGTGCCAGCAGCTTAGTAGGTAGCGGGGGTGTCTACAATGAGCAGTTCTTC
TRBJ1-2,TRBV19,13,TRBD1,.,CASTRTGVEGYTF,TGTGCCAGTACCCGGACAGGGGTCGAGGGCTACACCTTC
TRBJ2-3,TRBV29-1,11,.,.,CSVSNPDTQYF,TGCAGCGTGAGTAACCCAGATACGCAGTATTTT
TRBJ2-7,TRBV11-2,15,.,.,CASSPHRGSSYEQYF,TGTGCCAGCAGCCCCCATCGCGGGTCATCCTACGAGCAGTACTTC
TRBJ2-5,TRBV4-3,15,TRBD1,few,CASSLTTGWQETQYF,TGCGCCAGCAGCCTTACGACAGGGTGGCAAGAGACCCAGTACTTC
TRBJ1-1,TRBV7-9,16,TRBD1,.,CASSPRAGTGGTEAFF,TGTGCCAGCAGCCCGAGGGCCGGGACAGGGGGCACTGAAGCTTTCTTT
TRBJ2-7,TRBV5-6,15,.,.,CASSFRQAYPTEQYF,TGTGCCAGCAGCTTTCGACAGGCCTACCCTACGGAGCAGTACTTC
TRBJ2-7,TRBV9,14,.,once,CASSRGQNTYEQYF,TGTGCCAGCAGTCGTGGGCAGAATACCTACGAGCAGTACTTC
TRBJ2-7,TRBV5-1,14,.,.,CASSQQGLRYEQYF,TGCGCCAGCAGCCAACAGGGTTTAAGGTACGAGCAGTACTTC
TRBJ2-3,TRBV7-3,16,TRBD2,.,CASSSWGLAGADTQYF,TGTGCCAGCAGCTCATGGGGACTAGCGGGAGCAGATACGCAGTATTTT
TRBJ2-2,TRBV11-2,15,.,few,CASSFGGLNTGELFF,TGTGCCAGCAGCTTTGGCGGGCTGAACACCGGGGAGCTGTTTTTT
TRBJ2-5,TRBV18,17,TRBD2,.,CASSFSGELAGEQTQYF,TGTGCCAGCTCTTTCTCCGGCGAACTAGCGGGAGAGCAGACCCAGTACTTC
TRBJ2-1,TRBV7-3,16,TRBD2,.,CASSRTGTSGRNEQFF,TGTGCCAGCAGTCGAACCGGGACTAGCGGGAGAAATGAGCAGTTCTTC
TRBJ2-7,TRBV7-9,16,TRBD1,.,CASSFVQGAVSYEQYF,TGTGCCAGCAGCTTTGTACAGGGGGCCGTCTCCTACGAGCAGTACTTC
TRBJ2-1,TRBV10-3,15,TRBD2,few,CATGLAGGDYNEQFF,TGTGCCACAGGATTAGCGGGGGGAGACTACAATGAGCAGTTCTTC
TRBJ2-3,TRBV20-1,10,.,few,CSATVATQYF,TGCAGTGCTACGGTTGCGACGCAGTATTTT
TRBJ1-2,TRBV30,11,.,.,CAWSDSYGYTF,TGTGCCTGGAGCGACAGCTATGGCTACACCTTC
TRBJ1-5,TRBV7-8,13,.,.,CASSFSILQPQHF,TGTGCCAGCAGCTTTAGTATTCTTCAGCCCCAGCATTTT
TRBJ1-2,TRBV18,13,.,.,CASSPPQGYGYTF,TGTGCCAGCTCACCACCGCAGGGGTATGGCTACACCTTC
TRBJ2-6,TRBV4-3,15,.,few,CASSHREAGANVLTF,TGCGCCAGCAGCCACAGGGAGGCAGGGGCCAACGTCCTGACTTTC
TRBJ1-1,TRBV5-1,13,.,few,CASSLQGGAEAFF,TGCGCCAGCAGCTTGCAAGGGGGGGCTGAAGCTTTCTTT
TRBJ2-3,TRBV2,16,TRBD2,once,CASSELWVGGRDTQYF,TGTGCCAGCAGTGAATTATGGGTTGGCGGGAGAGATACGCAGTATTTT
TRBJ2-3,TRBV30,15,.,few,CAWSVFSGAGDTQYF,TGTGCCTGGAGTGTGTTTAGCGGAGCGGGAGATACGCAGTATTTT
TRBJ2-1,TRBV15,16,.,.,CATSRDRRGPNNEQFF,TGTGCCACCAGCAGAGACCGCAGGGGCCCGAACAATGAGCAGTTCTTC
TRBJ1-2,TRBV7-2,14,TRBD1,.,CASSSTGGHPGYTF,TGTGCCAGCAGCTCGACAGGGGGCCATCCTGGCTACACCTTC
TRBJ1-1,TRBV18,13,.,.,CASSPGQNTEAFF,TGTGCCAGCTCACCGGGACAGAACACTGAAGCTTTCTTT
TRBJ2-1,TRBV25-1,15,TRBD2,.,CASTLAGGSYNEQFF,TGTGCCAGCACTCTAGCGGGGGGCTCCTACAATGAGCAGTTCTTC
TRBJ2-1,TRBV19,15,TRBD2,.,CASSTRTSGLREQFF,TGTGCCAGTAGTACCAGGACTAGCGGGCTACGAGAGCAGTTCTTC
TRBJ1-2,TRBV6-1,13,.,.,CASRSGGDYGYTF,TGTGCCAGCAGGTCGGGGGGGGACTATGGCTACACCTTC
TRBJ1-4,TRBV14,16,.,.,CASSPLSGRANEKLFF,TGTGCCAGCAGCCCTCTCTCAGGGCGCGCTAATGAAAAACTGTTTTTT
TRBJ1-4,TRBV30,15,.,.,CAWSAPAGRYEKLFF,TGTGCCTGGAGTGCCCCAGCGGGGAGGTATGAAAAACTGTTTTTT
TRBJ1-6,TRBV7-2,16,.,.,CASSFGRSSYNSPLHF,TGTGCCAGCAGCTTTGGGAGGAGCTCCTATAATTCACCCCTCCACTTT
TRBJ2-7,TRBV28,15,.,.,CASSLLRGETYEQYF,TGTGCCAGCAGTTTATTACGGGGAGAGACCTACGAGCAGTACTTC
TRBJ1-1,TRBV28,17,TRBD1,.,CASSPGQGKALNTEAFF,TGTGCCAGCAGCCCAGGACAGGGGAAGGCCCTGAACACTGAAGCTTTCTTT
TRBJ1-1,TRBV10-3,14,.,few,CAIKTGLMNTEAFF,TGTGCCATCAAGACAGGCCTTATGAACACTGAAGCTTTCTTT
TRBJ2-2,TRBV25-1,16,TRBD1,.,CASRTNGDRVTGELFF,TGTGCCAGCAGGACGAACGGGGACAGGGTCACCGGGGAGCTGTTTTTT
TRBJ1-1,TRBV6-6,13,.,.,CASSYTMGSRAFF,TGTGCCAGCAGTTACACTATGGGGAGCAGGGCTTTCTTT
TRBJ2-1,TRBV4-1,16,TRBD1,.,CASSQAGQGAHNEQFF,TGCGCCAGCAGCCAAGCGGGACAGGGGGCTCATAATGAGCAGTTCTTC
TRBJ2-1,TRBV4-1,15,TRBD1,.,CASSQVRDRYNEQFF,TGCGCCAGCAGCCAAGTACGGGACAGATACAATGAGCAGTTCTTC
TRBJ2-1,TRBV27,16,.,few,CASSFLRASSYNEQFF,TGTGCCAGCAGTTTTCTCAGGGCCAGCTCCTACAATGAGCAGTTCTTC
TRBJ2-7,TRBV29-1,13,.,few,CSVEDRKTYEQYF,TGCAGCGTTGAAGACAGGAAAACCTACGAGCAGTACTTC
TRBJ2-3,TRBV5-6,16,TRBD2,.,CASSLLGGGRASSVNF,TGTGCCAGCAGCTTGTTGGGAGGCGGGAGGGCCTCTTCCGTCAATTTT
TRBJ1-1,TRBV18,14,TRBD1,.,CASSSQGSETEAFF,TGTGCCAGCTCTTCACAGGGGAGTGAGACTGAAGCTTTCTTT
TRBJ2-3,TRBV7-9,15,.,.,CASSLAQFSTDTQYF,TGTGCCAGCAGCTTAGCTCAATTCAGCACAGATACGCAGTATTTT
TRBJ1-5,TRBV7-8,16,.,.,CASSQRRGGYNQPQHF,TGTGCCAGCAGCCAAAGGCGGGGGGGCTACAATCAGCCCCAGCATTTT
TRBJ1-1,TRBV14,13,.,few,CASNKQLNTEAFF,TGTGCCAGCAATAAACAGCTGAACACTGAAGCTTTCTTT
TRBJ2-5,TRBV5-6,13,TRBD2,.,CASSLGGGETQYF,TGTGCCAGCAGCTTGGGGGGAGGGGAGACCCAGTACTTC
TRBJ2-3,TRBV6-6,10,.,.,CATRRDTQYF,TGTGCCACCCGTCGGGATACGCAGTATTTT
TRBJ2-1,TRBV2,14,.,.,CAISQGSGRNEQFF,TGTGCCATATCACAGGGTTCCGGTCGGAATGAGCAGTTCTTC
TRBJ1-4,TRBV7-9,14,TRBD1,.,CASSFGTGWEKLFF,TGTGCCAGCAGCTTCGGGACAGGGTGGGAAAAACTGTTTTTT
TRBJ2-1,TRBV7-8,15,TRBD2,.,CASSPPGGAYNEQFF,TGTGCCAGCAGCCCACCCGGGGGGGCCTACAATGAGCAGTTCTTC
TRBJ1-1,TRBV7-9,14,.,.,CASSRPRGNTEAFF,TGTGCCAGCAGCCGCCCTCGGGGGAACACTGAAGCTTTCTTT
TRBJ1-2,TRBV13,12,.,few,CASSPTGYGYTF,TGTGCCAGCAGCCCGACAGGATATGGCTACACCTTC
TRBJ2-6,TRBV9,17,.,.,CASSVGAALTRANVLTF,TGTGCCAGCAGCGTAGGAGCGGCGCTGACCAGGGCCAACGTCCTGACTTTC